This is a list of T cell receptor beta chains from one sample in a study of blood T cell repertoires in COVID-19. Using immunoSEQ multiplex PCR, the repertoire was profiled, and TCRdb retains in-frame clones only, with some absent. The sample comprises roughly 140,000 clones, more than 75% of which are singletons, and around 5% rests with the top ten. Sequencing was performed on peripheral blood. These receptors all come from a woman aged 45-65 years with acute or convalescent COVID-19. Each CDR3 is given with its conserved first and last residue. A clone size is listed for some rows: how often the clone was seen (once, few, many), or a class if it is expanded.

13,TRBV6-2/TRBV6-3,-,CASSGVTGEKLFF
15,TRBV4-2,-,CASSQDLGGAYEQYF
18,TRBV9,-,CASSAEIRTGGLGYGYTF
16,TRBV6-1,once,CASSEVPGLSNQPQHF
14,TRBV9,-,CASSVESYTDTQYF
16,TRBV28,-,CASSVRGAYMNTEAFF
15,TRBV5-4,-,CASSVDSGAVYEQYF
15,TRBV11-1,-,CASSFQGPSTDTQYF
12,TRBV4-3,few,CASSPGNYGYTF
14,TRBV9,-,CASSAETYYNEQFF
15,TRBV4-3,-,CASSRQGGAGYGYTF
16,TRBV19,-,CASSGGQGALNTEAFF